Sequencing of this TCR beta chain was carried out in a study of blood T cell repertoires in COVID-19. The overall study: T cells, B-cell-depleted T cells, or PBMCs provided the cDNA or gDNA that served as material.

Clones were sequenced by immunoSEQ multiplex PCR, and TCRdb holds only the in-frame ones, with some missing. The repertoire holds fewer than 45,000 clones, with about 89% as singletons. Germline loops: CDR1 SEHNR, CDR2 FQNEAQ (reference sequence). Unmatched junction bases numbered 0, after V lost 5 bases and J lost 4 bases. This CDR3 has 12 residues. Sequenced material: peripheral blood. The rearrangement uses TRBV7-9 and TRBJ1-2; the match to TRBD1 covers 8 bases. This receptor was obtained from a man older than 75 with active COVID-19. The CDR3 here is CASSTGGYGYTF. The CDR3 DNA reads TGTGCCAGCAGCACAGGGGGCTATGGCTACACCTTC.